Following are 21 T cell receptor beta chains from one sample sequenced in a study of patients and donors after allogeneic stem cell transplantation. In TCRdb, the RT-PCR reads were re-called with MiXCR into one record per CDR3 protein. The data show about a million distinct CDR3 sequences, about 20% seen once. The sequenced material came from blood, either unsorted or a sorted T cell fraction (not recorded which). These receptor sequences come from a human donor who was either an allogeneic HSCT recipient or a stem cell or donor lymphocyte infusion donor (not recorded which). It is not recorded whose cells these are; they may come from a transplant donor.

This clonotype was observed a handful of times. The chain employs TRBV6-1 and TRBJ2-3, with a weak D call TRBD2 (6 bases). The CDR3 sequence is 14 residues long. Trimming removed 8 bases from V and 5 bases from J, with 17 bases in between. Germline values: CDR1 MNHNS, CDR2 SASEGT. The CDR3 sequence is CASRVSGDGDTQYF. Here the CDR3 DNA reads TGTGCCAGCCGCGTGTCGGGGGATGGAGATACGCAGTATTTT.

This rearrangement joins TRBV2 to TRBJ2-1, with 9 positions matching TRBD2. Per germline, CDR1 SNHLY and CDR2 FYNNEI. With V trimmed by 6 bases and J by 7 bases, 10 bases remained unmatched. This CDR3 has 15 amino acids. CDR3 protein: CASRDRTSERNEQFF. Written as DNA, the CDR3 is TGTGCCAGCAGGGACCGGACTAGCGAACGGAATGAGCAGTTCTTC.

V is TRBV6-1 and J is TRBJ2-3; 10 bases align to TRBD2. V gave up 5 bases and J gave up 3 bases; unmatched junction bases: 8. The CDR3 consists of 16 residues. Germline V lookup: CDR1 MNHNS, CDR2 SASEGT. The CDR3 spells CASSPSGRAGTDTQYF. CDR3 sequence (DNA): TGTGCCAGCAGTCCAAGCGGGAGGGCCGGGACAGATACGCAGTATTTT.

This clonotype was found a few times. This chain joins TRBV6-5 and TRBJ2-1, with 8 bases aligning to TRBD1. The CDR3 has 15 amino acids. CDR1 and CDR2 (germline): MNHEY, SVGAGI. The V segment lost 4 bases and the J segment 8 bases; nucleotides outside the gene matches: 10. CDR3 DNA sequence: TGTGCCAGCAGTTCAGACAGGGGTCCCAATTATGAGCAGTTCTTC. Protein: CASSSDRGPNYEQFF.

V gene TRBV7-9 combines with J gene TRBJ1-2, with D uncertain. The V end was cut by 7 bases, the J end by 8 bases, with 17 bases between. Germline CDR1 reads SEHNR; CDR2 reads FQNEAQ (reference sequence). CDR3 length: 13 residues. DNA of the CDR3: TGTGCCAGCATGGCCCAAGGATCTCGAGGCTACACCTTC. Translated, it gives CASMAQGSRGYTF.

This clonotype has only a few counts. This CDR3 reads CSARAGTGLSGANVLTF. CDR3 DNA sequence: TGCAGTGCTAGAGCCGGGACAGGTCTCTCTGGGGCCAACGTCCTGACTTTC. The chain links TRBV20-1 to TRBJ2-6, with 8 bases fitting TRBD1. Per the germline V gene, CDR1 is DFQATT and CDR2 is SNEGSKA (reference sequence). V was clipped by 1 base and J by 0 bases; unmatched bases: 5. The CDR3 covers 17 residues.

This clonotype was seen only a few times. The CDR3, as DNA: TGCGCCAGCAGCCTACGGGACAGGGTGAAAGGAGCCTACGAGCAGTACTTC. Protein: CASSLRDRVKGAYEQYF. The genes are TRBV5-1 and TRBJ2-7; 9 bases are shared with TRBD1. CDR1 is SGHRS and CDR2 is YFSETQ in the germline V gene. Unmatched junction bases numbered 13, after V lost 4 bases and J lost 2 bases. CDR3 length: 17 residues.

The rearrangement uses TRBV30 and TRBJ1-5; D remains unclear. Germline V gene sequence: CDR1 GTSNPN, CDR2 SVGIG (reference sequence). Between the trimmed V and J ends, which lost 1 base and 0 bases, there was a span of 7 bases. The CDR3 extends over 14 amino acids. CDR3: CAWSGFSSNQPQHF. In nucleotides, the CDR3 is TGTGCCTGGAGTGGGTTCAGTAGCAATCAGCCCCAGCATTTT.

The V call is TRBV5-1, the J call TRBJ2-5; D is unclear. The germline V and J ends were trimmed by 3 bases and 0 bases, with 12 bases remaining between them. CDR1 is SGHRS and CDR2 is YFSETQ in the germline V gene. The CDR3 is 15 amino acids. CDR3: CASSSYNKNQETQYF. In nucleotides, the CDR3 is TGCGCCAGCAGCTCGTATAACAAGAACCAAGAGACCCAGTACTTC.

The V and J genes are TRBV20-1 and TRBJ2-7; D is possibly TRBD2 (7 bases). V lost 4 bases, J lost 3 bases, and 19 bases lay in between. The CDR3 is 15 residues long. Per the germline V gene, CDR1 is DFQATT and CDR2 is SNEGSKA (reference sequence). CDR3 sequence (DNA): TGCAGTGCTAATCAGTGGGGGGGCCGAAGCTACGAGCAGTACTTC. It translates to CSANQWGGRSYEQYF.

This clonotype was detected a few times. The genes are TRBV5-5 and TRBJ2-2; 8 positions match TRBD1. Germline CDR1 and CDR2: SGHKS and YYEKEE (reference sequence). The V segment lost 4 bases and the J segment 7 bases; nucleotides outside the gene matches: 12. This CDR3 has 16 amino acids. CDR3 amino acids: CASSPFYQGADGELFF. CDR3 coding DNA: TGTGCCAGCAGCCCATTTTACCAGGGGGCGGACGGGGAGCTGTTTTTT.

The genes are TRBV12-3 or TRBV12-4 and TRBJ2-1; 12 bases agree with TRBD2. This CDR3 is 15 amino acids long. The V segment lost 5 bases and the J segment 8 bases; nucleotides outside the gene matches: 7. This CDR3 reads CASSSWTSGKHEQFF. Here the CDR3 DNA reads TGTGCCAGCAGTAGCTGGACTAGCGGGAAACATGAGCAGTTCTTC.

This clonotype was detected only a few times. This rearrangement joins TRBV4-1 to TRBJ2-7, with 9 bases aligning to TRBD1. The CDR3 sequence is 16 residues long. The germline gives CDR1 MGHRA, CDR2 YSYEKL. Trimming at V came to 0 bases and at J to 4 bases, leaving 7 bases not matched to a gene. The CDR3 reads CASSQDHRGREYEQYF. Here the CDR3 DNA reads TGCGCCAGCAGCCAAGATCACAGGGGGCGCGAATACGAGCAGTACTTC.

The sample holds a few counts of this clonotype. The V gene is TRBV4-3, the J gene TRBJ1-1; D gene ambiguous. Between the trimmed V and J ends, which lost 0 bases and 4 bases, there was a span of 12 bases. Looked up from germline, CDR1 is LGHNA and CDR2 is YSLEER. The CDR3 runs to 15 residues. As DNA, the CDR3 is TGCGCCAGCAGCCAAGATAGGACCGGGATCACTGAAGCTTTCTTT. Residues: CASSQDRTGITEAFF.

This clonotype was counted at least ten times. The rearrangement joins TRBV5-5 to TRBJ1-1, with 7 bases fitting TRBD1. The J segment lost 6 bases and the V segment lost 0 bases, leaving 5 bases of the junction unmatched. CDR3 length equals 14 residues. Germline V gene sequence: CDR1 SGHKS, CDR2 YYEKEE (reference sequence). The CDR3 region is CASSLALTGAEAFF. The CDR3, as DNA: TGTGCCAGCAGCTTGGCCTTAACAGGGGCTGAAGCTTTCTTT.

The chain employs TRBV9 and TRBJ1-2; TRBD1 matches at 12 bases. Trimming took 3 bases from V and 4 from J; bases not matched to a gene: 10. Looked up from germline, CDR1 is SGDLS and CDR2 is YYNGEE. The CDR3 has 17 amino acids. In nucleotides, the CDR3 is TGTGCCAGCAGCGCGAGCCGGGGGGGACAGGGGGCCTATGGCTACACCTTC. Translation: CASSASRGGQGAYGYTF.

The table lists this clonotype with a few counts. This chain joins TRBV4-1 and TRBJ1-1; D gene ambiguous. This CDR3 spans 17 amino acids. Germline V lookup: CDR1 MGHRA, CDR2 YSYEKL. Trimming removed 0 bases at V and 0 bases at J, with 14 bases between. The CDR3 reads CASSQDRGSVMNTEAFF. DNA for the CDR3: TGCGCCAGCAGCCAAGATCGTGGATCAGTTATGAACACTGAAGCTTTCTTT.

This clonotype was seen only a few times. CDR3 nucleotides: TGCGCCAGCAGCCTCCCGGGGAGCCTTAACTATGGCTACACCTTC. It specifies CASSLPGSLNYGYTF. The rearrangement links TRBV4-1 to TRBJ1-2; D is unresolved. Germline V gene data show CDR1 as MGHRA and CDR2 as YSYEKL. This CDR3 spans 15 amino acids. Trimming left V 4 bases short and J 1 base short, with 13 bases between.

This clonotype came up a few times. Written as DNA, the CDR3 is TGCAGTGCTATAGTCGACAGGGGGCAGGGATCGGAGACCCAGTACTTC. As protein: CSAIVDRGQGSETQYF. This chain joins TRBV20-1 and TRBJ2-5; 10 nucleotides line up with TRBD1. Germline CDR1 reads DFQATT; CDR2 reads SNEGSKA (reference sequence). With 4 bases clipped from V and 5 bases from J, the junction kept 13 bases outside the gene matches. This CDR3 contains 16 residues.

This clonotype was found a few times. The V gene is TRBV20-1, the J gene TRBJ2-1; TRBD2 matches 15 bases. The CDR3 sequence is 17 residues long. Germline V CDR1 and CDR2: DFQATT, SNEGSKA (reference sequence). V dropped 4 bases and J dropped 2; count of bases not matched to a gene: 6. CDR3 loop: CSATGTSGGPTYNEQFF. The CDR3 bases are TGCAGTGCTACCGGGACTAGCGGGGGGCCGACCTACAATGAGCAGTTCTTC.

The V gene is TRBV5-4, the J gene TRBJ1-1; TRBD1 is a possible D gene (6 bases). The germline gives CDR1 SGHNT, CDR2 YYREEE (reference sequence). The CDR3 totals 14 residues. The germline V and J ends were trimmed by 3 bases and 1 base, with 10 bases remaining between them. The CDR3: CASSSLRGNTEAFF. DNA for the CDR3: TGTGCCAGCAGCTCCCTCAGGGGGAACACTGAAGCTTTCTTT.